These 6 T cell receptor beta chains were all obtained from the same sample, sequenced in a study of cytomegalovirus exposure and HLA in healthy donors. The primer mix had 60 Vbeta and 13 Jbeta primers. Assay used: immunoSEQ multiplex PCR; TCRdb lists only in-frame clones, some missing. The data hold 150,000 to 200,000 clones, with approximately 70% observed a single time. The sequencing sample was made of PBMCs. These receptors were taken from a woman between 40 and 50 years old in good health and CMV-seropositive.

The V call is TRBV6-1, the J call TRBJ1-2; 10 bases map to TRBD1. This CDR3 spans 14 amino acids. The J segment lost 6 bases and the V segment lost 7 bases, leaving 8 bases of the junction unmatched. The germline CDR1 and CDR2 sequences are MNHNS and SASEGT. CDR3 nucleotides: TGTGCCAGCACCAAAAACGACAGGGGGCATGGCTACACCTTC. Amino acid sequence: CASTKNDRGHGYTF.

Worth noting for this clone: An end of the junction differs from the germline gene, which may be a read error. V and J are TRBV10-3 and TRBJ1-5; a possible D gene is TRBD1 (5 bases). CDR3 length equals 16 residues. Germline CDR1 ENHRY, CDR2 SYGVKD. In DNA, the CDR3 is TGTGCCATCAGTGAGGCCCCCGGGGGTAGCAATCAGCCCCAGAATTTT. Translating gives CAISEAPGGSNQPQNF.

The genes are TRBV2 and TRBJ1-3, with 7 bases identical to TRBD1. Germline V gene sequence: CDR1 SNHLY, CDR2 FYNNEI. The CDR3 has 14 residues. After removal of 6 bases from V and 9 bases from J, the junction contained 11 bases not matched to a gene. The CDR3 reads CASRRQGPEVTIYF. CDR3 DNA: TGTGCCAGCAGGAGACAGGGACCTGAAGTCACCATATATTTT.

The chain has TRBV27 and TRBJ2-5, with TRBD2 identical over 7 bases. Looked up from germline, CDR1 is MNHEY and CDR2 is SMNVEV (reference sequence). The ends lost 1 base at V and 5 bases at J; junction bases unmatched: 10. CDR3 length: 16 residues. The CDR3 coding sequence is TGTGCCAGCAGTTTATGGCCTAGCGGAGGGTCGGAGACCCAGTACTTC. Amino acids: CASSLWPSGGSETQYF.

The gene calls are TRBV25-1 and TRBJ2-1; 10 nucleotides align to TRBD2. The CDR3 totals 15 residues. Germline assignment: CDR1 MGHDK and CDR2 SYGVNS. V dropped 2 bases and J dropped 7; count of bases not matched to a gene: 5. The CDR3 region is CASSEPSGSMNEQFF. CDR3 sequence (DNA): TGTGCCAGCAGTGAACCTAGCGGGAGTATGAATGAGCAGTTCTTC.

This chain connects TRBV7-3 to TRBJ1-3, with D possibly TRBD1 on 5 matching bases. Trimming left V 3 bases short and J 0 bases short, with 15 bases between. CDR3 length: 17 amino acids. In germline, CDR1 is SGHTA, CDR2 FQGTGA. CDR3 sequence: CASSLAGGLSSGNTIYF. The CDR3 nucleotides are TGTGCCAGCAGCTTGGCCGGGGGGTTAAGCTCTGGAAACACCATATATTTT.